This TCR beta chain was identified in a study of early T cells in non-severe SARS-CoV-2 infection. This clonotype has a single count. Germline V gene lookup returns CDR1 SGHRS and CDR2 YFSETQ. The CDR3 has 15 residues. Between the trimmed V and J ends, which lost 1 base and 0 bases, there was a span of 9 bases. The protocol attached unique molecular identifiers to individual cDNA molecules. One entry per CDR3 protein results from TCRdb running MiXCR on the 5' RACE reads. The table has about 73,000 distinct CDR3 sequences, roughly 13% seen once. The receptor comes from an adult who was a healthcare worker with PCR-confirmed SARS-CoV-2 infection or an uninfected control (not recorded which). What was sequenced was whole blood. This chain links TRBV5-1 with TRBJ2-3; D call uncertain. CDR3 DNA: TGCGCCAGCAGCTTGAGACAAATTAGCACAGATACGCAGTATTTT. This encodes CASSLRQISTDTQYF.